The sequence of this T cell receptor (beta chain) was determined in a study of long-term antiretroviral therapy in people with HIV. This CDR3 region has 12 residues. The V end was cut by 5 bases, the J end by 7 bases, with 10 bases between. Germline V lookup: CDR1 SGHNT, CDR2 YYREEE (reference sequence). Overall study findings and caveats: Pre-ART expanded TRB clones stayed dominant throughout, though often decreasing after ART.

The assay used was immunoSEQ (version v3.0), run at survey level. For each individual sample, sequencing targeted about 40,000-50,000 T-cell genomes. Some clones are missing from TCRdb's copy, which holds only in-frame ones; the method was immunoSEQ multiplex PCR. The table has about 16,000 clones, over 75% seen once. In its sample, this clone was seen a few times. Its antigen is as yet unknown. The chain has TRBV5-4 and TRBJ1-5; no clear D. Sequencing was performed on unsorted PBMCs, taken 0.7 years before starting antiretroviral therapy. This TCR derives from a man over 45 with HIV. The CDR3 region has the DNA TGTGCCAGCAGTCTCATGGGGCAGCCCCAGCATTTT. This gives the protein CASSLMGQPQHF.